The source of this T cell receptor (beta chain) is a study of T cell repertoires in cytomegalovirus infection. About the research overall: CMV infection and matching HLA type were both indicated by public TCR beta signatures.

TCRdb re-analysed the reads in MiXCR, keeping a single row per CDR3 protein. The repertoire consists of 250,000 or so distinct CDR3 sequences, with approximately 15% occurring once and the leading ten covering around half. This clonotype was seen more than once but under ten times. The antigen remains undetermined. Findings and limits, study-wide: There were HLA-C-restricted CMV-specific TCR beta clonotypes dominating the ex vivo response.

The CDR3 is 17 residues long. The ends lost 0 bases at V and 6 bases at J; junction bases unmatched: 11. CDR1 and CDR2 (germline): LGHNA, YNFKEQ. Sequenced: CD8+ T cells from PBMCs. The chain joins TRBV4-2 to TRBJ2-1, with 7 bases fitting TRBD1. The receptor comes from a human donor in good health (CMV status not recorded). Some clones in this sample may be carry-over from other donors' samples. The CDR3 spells CASSQDAYRGLGNEQFF. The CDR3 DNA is TGTGCCAGCAGCCAAGATGCATACAGGGGATTGGGCAATGAGCAGTTCTTC.